The source of this T cell receptor beta chain is a study of cytomegalovirus exposure and HLA in healthy donors. Details on this clone: What it binds is unknown. One end of the junction varies from germline; a read error may be responsible.

Study-wide results and caveats: HLA allele associations emerged for 16,951 TCR beta sequences in a later analysis, at 0.05 false discovery rate.

Per the germline V gene, CDR1 is SEHNR and CDR2 is FQNEAQ (reference sequence). This CDR3 comprises 17 residues. It was with 60 Vbeta and 13 Jbeta primers that the PCR ran. Assay used: immunoSEQ multiplex PCR; TCRdb lists only in-frame clones, some missing. The table records some 130,000 clones, 80% of them present only once. The sequenced sample consisted of PBMCs. The chain recombines TRBV7-9 with TRBJ1-2; 8 nucleotides match TRBD1. This sequence was found in a male donor in good health and CMV-seronegative. The CDR3 coding sequence is TGTTCCAGCAGCTTGGCAGGGGGCGCTGGGGCACATTTTGGCTACACCTTC. This gives the protein CSSSLAGGAGAHFGYTF.